What follows are 16 T cell receptor beta chains derived from one specimen sequenced in a study of blood T cell repertoires in COVID-19. Some clones are missing from TCRdb's copy, which holds only in-frame ones; the method was immunoSEQ multiplex PCR. The sample lists some 340,000 clones, 85% occurring once. The sample was peripheral blood. The source is a woman aged 18-29 years with acute or convalescent COVID-19.

A few counts support this clone. The V call is TRBV4-1, the J call TRBJ2-7, with D maybe TRBD1 (5 bases). Germline V lookup: CDR1 MGHRA, CDR2 YSYEKL. The CDR3 covers 14 residues. V was trimmed by 1 base and J by 3 bases, leaving 10 bases between them. In nucleotides, the CDR3 is TGCGCCAGCAGCCAAGGACAGCAGTACTACGAGCAGTACTTC. Amino acids: CASSQGQQYYEQYF.

The V call is TRBV9, the J call TRBJ2-4, with D perhaps matching TRBD1 (6 bases). CDR1 is SGDLS and CDR2 is YYNGEE in the germline V gene. V was trimmed by 4 bases and J by 0 bases, leaving 17 bases between them. CDR3 length: 17 amino acids. The chain's CDR3 is CASSTGTTGGAKNIQYF. The CDR3, as DNA: TGTGCCAGCAGCACCGGGACAACCGGTGGAGCCAAAAACATTCAGTACTTC.

V and J are TRBV24-1 and TRBJ2-5; TRBD2 might be the D (5 bases). The V end lost 4 bases, the J end lost 4 bases, and 12 bases lay between the germline ends. Germline CDR1 is KGHDR and CDR2 is SFDVKD. The CDR3 loop spans 14 amino acids. CDR3 DNA: TGTGCCACCAGTGAGACGCGGGCGGTAGAGACCCAGTACTTC. This encodes CATSETRAVETQYF.

The chain has TRBV7-3 and TRBJ1-6; TRBD1 agrees at 8 bases. The CDR3 contains 15 residues. Germline-derived CDR1 and CDR2 are SGHTA and FQGTGA. V shed 5 bases and J 5 bases; nucleotides not matched to a gene: 5. CDR3 DNA sequence: TGTGCCAGCAGCCCGACAGGGGCGAATAATTCACCCCTCCACTTT. Translation gives CASSPTGANNSPLHF.

The CDR3 sequence is CASSYGGVRDYTF. The CDR3 DNA is TGTGCCAGCAGTTACGGTGGGGTTCGGGACTACACCTTC. The V and J genes are TRBV6-2 or TRBV6-3 and TRBJ1-2; D call uncertain. V was cut by 2 bases and J by 10 bases, with 14 bases left in between. The V gene's germline CDR1 is MNHEY and CDR2 SVGEGT. The CDR3 runs 13 residues.

In the case of this clone: This may be a read error, as it is one base from a much larger clone. In DNA form, the CDR3 reads TGTGCCAGCAGCCAAATACCAGGGGTTCAGTCCCAGCATTTT. Protein: CASSQIPGVQSQHF. The chain carries TRBV3-1 (or the pseudogene TRBV3-2) and TRBJ1-5, with a possible D match to TRBD1 (6 bases). The CDR3 totals 14 residues. CDR1 is LGHDT and CDR2 is YNNKEL in the germline V gene (reference sequence).

The chain combines TRBV7-9 with TRBJ2-3; 10 bases agree with TRBD1. This CDR3 spans 17 amino acids. The V gene's germline CDR1 is SEHNR and CDR2 FQNEAQ (reference sequence). V lost 0 bases, J lost 3 bases, and 6 bases stayed unmatched. In DNA form, the CDR3 reads TGTGCCAGCAGCTTAGCGGCTAGGGACAGGGGTACAGATACGCAGTATTTT. Translated: CASSLAARDRGTDTQYF.

The chain uses TRBV9 and TRBJ2-5; D is possibly TRBD2 (6 bases). Trimming cost V 4 bases and J 1 base, with 11 bases left between them. This CDR3 has 14 residues. Germline loops: CDR1 SGDLS, CDR2 YYNGEE. DNA of the CDR3: TGTGCCAGCAGCCACGGGGGTGTCCAAGAGACCCAGTACTTC. It translates to CASSHGGVQETQYF. The variable domain in full, completed from reference TRBV9 and TRBJ2-5, reads DSGVTQTPKHLITATGQRVTLRCSPRSGDLSVYWYQQSLDQGLQFLIQYYNGEERAKGNILERFSAQQFPDLHSELNLSSLELGDSALYFCASSHGGVQETQYFGPGTRLLVL.

The V and J genes are TRBV7-3 and TRBJ2-1, with D perhaps matching TRBD2 (6 bases). CDR3 size: 17 residues. V lost 5 bases and J lost 4, with 21 bases in between. CDR1 SGHTA and CDR2 FQGTGA come from the germline V gene. The CDR3 is CASSPGASGTGYNEQFF. The CDR3 nucleotides read TGTGCCAGCAGCCCTGGAGCATCCGGGACTGGTTACAATGAGCAGTTCTTC. Full variable domain (outside the CDR3, taken from reference TRBV7-3 and TRBJ2-1): GAGVSQTPSNKVTEKGKYVELRCDPISGHTALYWYRQSLGQGPEFLIYFQGTGAADDSGLPNDRFFAVRPEGSVSTLKIQRTERGDSAVYLCASSPGASGTGYNEQFFGPGTRLTVL.

This chain links TRBV25-1 with TRBJ2-1; D perhaps matches TRBD1 (5 bases). V gave up 5 bases and J gave up 8 bases, with 13 bases separating them. The CDR3 has 13 amino acids. CDR1 and CDR2 (germline): MGHDK, SYGVNS. The CDR3 protein is CASSPSDTYEQFF. The CDR3 DNA follows: TGTGCCAGCAGTCCCTCGGACACTTATGAGCAGTTCTTC.

This clone was detected only a few times. This sequence joins TRBV5-1 and TRBJ1-6, with TRBD1 matching over 7 bases. The CDR3 length is 15 residues. Trimming cost V 3 bases and J 7 bases; bases outside gene matches: 7. CDR1 and CDR2 (germline): SGHRS, YFSETQ. In DNA, the CDR3 is TGCGCCAGCAGCTGGAGACAGGGTGGGAATTCACCCCTCCACTTT. It yields the protein CASSWRQGGNSPLHF.

This chain links TRBV5-1 with TRBJ1-3; 9 nucleotides match TRBD1. This CDR3 is 17 amino acids long. With 1 base clipped from V and 0 bases from J, the junction kept 5 bases outside the gene matches. CDR1 is SGHRS, CDR2 YFSETQ, per germline. The CDR3 protein is CASSLLDRGSSGNTIYF. CDR3 nucleotide sequence: TGCGCCAGCAGCTTGCTCGACAGGGGGTCCTCTGGAAACACCATATATTTT.

The V and J genes are TRBV6-2 or TRBV6-3 and TRBJ1-2; weak D call: TRBD1 (5 bases). This CDR3 has 15 residues. The germline V gene has CDR1 MNHEY and CDR2 SVGEGT. Trimming took 0 bases from V and 1 from J, leaving 9 bases between them. In DNA, the CDR3 is TGTGCCAGCAGTTACTCGATCGGGGGTAACTATGGCTACACCTTC. This translates into CASSYSIGGNYGYTF.

The J gene is TRBJ1-1, the V gene TRBV5-1, with 7 bases matching TRBD1. This CDR3 has 16 residues. Germline trimming cut 0 bases from V and 0 bases from J; bases unmatched to any gene: 5. Germline V CDR1 and CDR2: SGHRS, YFSETQ. The CDR3 is CASSLEGTEMNTEAFF. In DNA form, the CDR3 reads TGCGCCAGCAGCTTGGAGGGGACAGAGATGAACACTGAAGCTTTCTTT.

The chain has TRBV6-5 and TRBJ1-4; a weak D match, TRBD1 (5 bases). V was cut by 7 bases and J by 0 bases, with 12 bases left in between. Germline V gene sequence: CDR1 MNHEY, CDR2 SVGAGI. The CDR3 totals 15 residues. The DNA for the CDR3 is TGTGCCAGCATTCCCAGGGTCACAACTAATGAAAAACTGTTTTTT. Protein sequence: CASIPRVTTNEKLFF.

The chain has TRBV5-1 and TRBJ2-5, with D tentatively TRBD1 (5 bases). This CDR3 comprises 14 residues. Deletions cut 4 bases from V and 5 bases from J, with 15 bases between. Germline-derived CDR1 and CDR2 are SGHRS and YFSETQ. The CDR3 here is CASSPAGLVETQYF. CDR3 nucleotides: TGCGCCAGCAGCCCCGCAGGGTTGGTCGAGACCCAGTACTTC.